These 19 T cell receptor beta chains originate from one sample sequenced in a study of cytomegalovirus exposure and HLA in healthy donors. Primers: 60 Vbeta forward and 13 Jbeta reverse. Sequencing was performed with immunoSEQ multiplex PCR; in TCRdb, only in-frame clones are kept and a portion is missing. The sample lists approximately 110,000 clones, over 65% occurring once. The sequenced sample consisted of PBMCs. All receptors come from a man aged 50 to 60 in good health and CMV-seronegative.

The chain joins TRBV7-3 to TRBJ1-1; D is ambiguous. This CDR3 spans 12 amino acids. Trimming left V 11 bases short and J 3 bases short, with 13 bases between. Germline V CDR1 and CDR2: SGHTA, FQGTGA. The CDR3: CAAGIQYTEAFF. In DNA form, the CDR3 reads TGTGCCGCAGGAATCCAATACACTGAAGCTTTCTTT.

The chain has TRBV18 and TRBJ2-5, with D perhaps TRBD2 (5 bases). Germline CDR1 KGHSH, CDR2 LQKENI. The germline V and J ends were trimmed by 6 bases and 4 bases, with 21 bases remaining between them. The CDR3 has 16 amino acids. The CDR3 loop reads CASSKSRAERGETQYF. The DNA for the CDR3 is TGTGCCAGCTCGAAGAGCCGGGCAGAACGGGGAGAGACCCAGTACTTC.

This chain joins TRBV7-2 and TRBJ2-7; 11 nucleotides line up with TRBD2. Germline CDR1 SGHTA, CDR2 FQGNSA. The CDR3 contains 13 residues. This CDR3 is CASAGTSGYEQYF. In DNA form, the CDR3 reads TGTGCTAGCGCCGGGACTAGCGGCTACGAGCAGTACTTC.

V gene TRBV6-1 combines with J gene TRBJ2-2; 7 nucleotides align to TRBD1. Losses at the gene ends were 6 bases for V and 7 bases for J; bases not matched to a gene: 11. This CDR3 spans 15 amino acids. CDR1 and CDR2 (germline): MNHNS, SASEGT. DNA for the CDR3: TGTGCCAGCAGGCATCCCGGGACAGTACACGGGGAGCTGTTTTTT. This codes for CASRHPGTVHGELFF.

This clone was found once. This sequence joins TRBV2 and TRBJ2-7; 8 positions match TRBD1. With 5 bases clipped from V and 5 bases from J, the junction kept 8 bases outside the gene matches. Germline assignment: CDR1 SNHLY and CDR2 FYNNEI. This CDR3 contains 14 residues. CDR3 residues: CASSTPDREHEQYF. CDR3 coding DNA: TGTGCCAGCAGTACCCCGGACAGGGAGCACGAGCAGTACTTC.

A few counts support this clone. This chain links TRBV10-1 with TRBJ2-5, with a tentative D call TRBD2 (7 bases). The J call may be in error: the DNA end matches TRBJ2-7 better. CDR1 and CDR2 (germline): WNHNN, SYGVQD (reference sequence). The CDR3 runs to 15 residues. The CDR3 sequence: CGTKVGGGHSYEQYF. CDR3 nucleotides: TGCGGGACGAAGGTGGGGGGGGGCCACTCCTACGAGCAGTACTTC.

This chain connects TRBV11-2 to TRBJ2-5; 9 bases map to TRBD2. CDR1 SGHAT and CDR2 FQNNGV come from the germline V gene. The CDR3 consists of 16 residues. Trimming took 5 bases from V and 4 from J; bases not matched to a gene: 11. The CDR3 spells CASSSLEGRGGETQYF. Written as DNA, the CDR3 is TGTGCCAGCAGCAGCCTAGAGGGGCGGGGGGGAGAGACCCAGTACTTC.

This chain joins TRBV5-4 and TRBJ1-2; D gene uncertain. The CDR3 is made up of 13 amino acids. Trimming cost V 0 bases and J 4 bases, with 7 bases left between them. Germline V gives CDR1 SGHNT, CDR2 YYREEE (reference sequence). CDR3 sequence: CASSLGGAYGYTF. As DNA, the CDR3 is TGTGCCAGCAGCTTGGGGGGAGCCTATGGCTACACCTTC.

The genes are TRBV7-2 and TRBJ1-1; 9 nucleotides align to TRBD1. The V gene end was trimmed by 10 bases and the J gene end by 7 bases; junction bases not matched to a gene: 13. The CDR3 has 14 amino acids. CDR1 and CDR2 (germline): SGHTA, FQGNSA. This CDR3 is CATRAGQGSGEAFF. In nucleotides, the CDR3 is TGTGCCACCCGAGCGGGACAGGGAAGCGGTGAAGCTTTCTTT.

The chain joins TRBV7-2 to TRBJ1-4; maybe TRBD1 (6 bases). Germline V gene sequence: CDR1 SGHTA, CDR2 FQGNSA. This CDR3 comprises 16 residues. V lost 5 bases and J lost 4, with 17 bases in between. The CDR3 loop is CASSQNNRDGNEKLFF. CDR3 DNA sequence: TGTGCCAGCAGCCAGAATAACAGGGACGGTAATGAAAAACTGTTTTTT.

This clone was seen a few times. The rearrangement uses TRBV7-3 and TRBJ1-1; a possible D gene is TRBD1 (5 bases). V lost 2 bases to trimming and J lost 3 bases, with 10 bases between them. CDR1 is SGHTA and CDR2 is FQGTGA in the germline V gene. The length of the CDR3 is 14 residues. The chain's CDR3 is CASSLEGGDTEAFF. Here the CDR3 DNA reads TGTGCCAGCAGCTTAGAGGGAGGGGACACTGAAGCTTTCTTT. The variable domain in full, completed from reference TRBV7-3 and TRBJ1-1, reads GAGVSQTPSNKVTEKGKYVELRCDPISGHTALYWYRQSLGQGPEFLIYFQGTGAADDSGLPNDRFFAVRPEGSVSTLKIQRTERGDSAVYLCASSLEGGDTEAFFGQGTRLTVV.

The rearrangement links TRBV5-4 to TRBJ2-7; the D is unclear. Germline CDR1 is SGHNT and CDR2 is YYREEE (reference sequence). This CDR3 region has 13 residues. V lost 2 bases and J 6 bases, leaving 12 bases between the germline ends. Here the CDR3 reads CASSFSDGSEQYV. CDR3 sequence (DNA): TGTGCCAGCAGCTTCTCAGATGGTAGCGAGCAGTACGTC.

The rearrangement uses TRBV28 and TRBJ2-7; possibly TRBD1 for D (5 bases). In germline, CDR1 is MDHEN, CDR2 SYDVKM. The CDR3 consists of 15 residues. With 3 bases removed from V and 4 bases from J, the gap between germline ends came to 16 bases. CDR3 in amino acids: CASSFGAGWGYEQYV. In DNA form, the CDR3 reads TGTGCCAGCAGTTTCGGAGCAGGGTGGGGATACGAGCAGTACGTC.

The chain is built from TRBV4-2 and TRBJ2-1; D may be TRBD1 (6 bases). The germline V gene encodes CDR1 LGHNA and CDR2 YNFKEQ. V shed 0 bases and J shed 4 bases, with 10 bases lying between them. There are 15 residues in the CDR3. DNA of the CDR3: TGTGCCAGCAGCCAAGATCAGGGGTTTTACAATGAGCAGTTCTTC. Amino acid sequence: CASSQDQGFYNEQFF.

Only one count was recorded for this clone. For the CDR3, the DNA is TGTGCCAGCAGCTTAGGGAGACAGGGTTTATCTGAAGCTTTCTTT. The encoded protein is CASSLGRQGLSEAFF. This chain joins TRBV7-8 and TRBJ1-1; TRBD1 agrees at 7 bases. From germline, CDR1 is SGHVS and CDR2 FQNEAQ. The CDR3 loop spans 15 amino acids. Trimming took 1 base from V and 6 from J; bases not matched to a gene: 8.

With regard to this clone: One end of the junction is discordant with germline, which a read error may explain. V gene TRBV6-6 combines with J gene TRBJ2-5; D might be TRBD2 (6 bases). Germline loops: CDR1 MNHNY, CDR2 SVGAGI (reference sequence). CDR3 size: 15 residues. CDR3 sequence reads: CASSYDRSGQGTQYF. CDR3 DNA sequence: TGTGCCAGCAGTTACGATCGTAGCGGACAAGGGACCCAGTACTTC.

The J gene is TRBJ2-7, the V gene TRBV11-1, with D possibly being TRBD2 (5 bases). Germline lookup yields CDR1 SGHAT and CDR2 FQDESV (reference sequence). The length of the CDR3 is 15 residues. V dropped 5 bases and J dropped 3 bases, with 17 bases sitting between them. The CDR3 loop reads CASSPRTGNLYEQYF. CDR3 nucleotide sequence: TGTGCCAGCAGCCCTAGGACGGGGAACCTCTACGAGCAGTACTTC.

This chain uses TRBV5-6 with TRBJ2-1, with TRBD2 identical over 7 bases. Germline-derived CDR1 and CDR2 are SGHDT and YYEEEE. The J segment lost 0 bases and the V segment lost 2 bases, leaving 8 bases of the junction unmatched. The CDR3 loop spans 17 amino acids. Here the CDR3 reads CASSLPYSGPSYNEQFF. The CDR3 nucleotides are TGTGCCAGCAGCTTACCCTATAGCGGGCCCTCCTACAATGAGCAGTTCTTC.

The CDR3 DNA is TGCGCCAGCAGCCAAGAAGGGGGCCCCATCCCATCCACCATATATTTT. Translated: CASSQEGGPIPSTIYF. V gene TRBV4-1 combines with J gene TRBJ1-3; 7 nucleotides align to TRBD1. With V trimmed by 0 bases and J by 9 bases, 11 bases remained unmatched. This CDR3 is built from 16 residues. Germline V CDR1 and CDR2: MGHRA, YSYEKL.